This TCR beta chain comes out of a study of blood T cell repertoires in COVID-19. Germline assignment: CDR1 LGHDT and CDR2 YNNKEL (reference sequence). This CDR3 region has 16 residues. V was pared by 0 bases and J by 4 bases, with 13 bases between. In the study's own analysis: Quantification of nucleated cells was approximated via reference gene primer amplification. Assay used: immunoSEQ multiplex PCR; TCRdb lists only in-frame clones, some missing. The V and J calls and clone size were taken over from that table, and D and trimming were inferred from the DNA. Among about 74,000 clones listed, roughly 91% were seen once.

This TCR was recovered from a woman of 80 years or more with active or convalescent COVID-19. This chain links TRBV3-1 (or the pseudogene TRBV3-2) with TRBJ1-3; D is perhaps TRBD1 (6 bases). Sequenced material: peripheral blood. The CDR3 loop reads CASSQDPGAYGNTIYF. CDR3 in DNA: TGTGCCAGCAGCCAAGACCCAGGGGCTTACGGAAACACCATATATTTT.